This T cell receptor (beta chain) was identified in a study of long-term antiretroviral therapy in people with HIV. Survey-level immunoSEQ v3.0 assays were run. Produced via immunoSEQ multiplex PCR; TCRdb's table is partial and in-frame only. This table has about 30,000 clones, over 90% appearing once. CDR3 size: 16 residues. CDR1 and CDR2 (germline): PRHDT, FYEKMQ (reference sequence). J lost 5 bases, V lost 5 bases, and 11 bases had no gene match. Donors each had at least one pre-ART PBMC sample and at least two post-ART ones. This sequence joins TRBV13 and TRBJ2-5; 10 nucleotides line up with TRBD1. Here the sequenced sample was unsorted PBMCs, taken 6 to 6.5 years after starting antiretroviral therapy. The sequence derives from a man younger than 40 with HIV. CDR3 residues: CASSPQTGGAGETQYF. CDR3 nucleotide sequence: TGTGCCAGCAGCCCCCAGACAGGGGGCGCGGGGGAGACCCAGTACTTC.